The T cell receptor (beta chain) under discussion was sequenced for a study of cytomegalovirus exposure and HLA in healthy donors. Study at large: Previous work identified 120 million or so unique TCR beta sequences from about 179 million T cells. Regarding the study as a whole: More clonal expansion characterized HLA-associated TCR beta chains than equally common others in a later analysis. Among CMV-associated TCR beta chains, most appeared HLA-restricted in a later analysis.

As concerns this clone: Its antigen is unidentified.

The germline CDR1 and CDR2 sequences are SGHAT and FQNNGV. This CDR3 region has 12 residues. The V end lost 5 bases, the J end lost 5 bases, and 8 bases lay between the germline ends. PCR used 60 Vbeta primers and 13 Jbeta primers. Using immunoSEQ multiplex PCR, the repertoire was profiled, and TCRdb retains in-frame clones only, with some absent. The sample has some 150,000 clones, about 81% seen once. The sequence was obtained from a woman aged 50 to 65 in good health and CMV-seropositive. Material for sequencing was PBMCs. The chain is built from TRBV11-2 and TRBJ2-3; D call uncertain. CDR3 DNA: TGTGCCAGCAGCCCAACCAGAGATACGCAGTATTTT. As protein: CASSPTRDTQYF.